Given below is one TCR beta chain in context. The table lists this clonotype with a few counts. Which antigen it targets is not known. No base quality information exists; no much larger clone differs at one position. The sample belongs to a study of early T cells in non-severe SARS-CoV-2 infection (dated by TCRdb to the early 2020s). In terms of the full investigation: Because TCR sequencing was done on bulk RNA from unsorted whole blood, the alpha and beta chains could not be paired.

Results and caveats for the whole study, not just this receptor: Matching against VDJdb was skewed toward anti-spike CD8 responses, likely underestimated virus-specific expansions, and missed private and CD4 specificities.

A case-control design nested within a healthcare worker cohort in London, UK, was used, with weekly nasopharyngeal swab PCR tests and blood sampling performed. Healthcare workers were recruited during the week of the UK lockdown, between 23 and 31 March 2020, and followed weekly for up to 16 weeks. To prepare the library, 5' RACE was applied. For sequencing, a NextSeq 500 was employed. To correct for sequencing error and PCR bias, the TCR library protocol tagged individual cDNA molecules with unique molecular identifiers. Both TCR alpha and beta chains were sequenced, and tight co-correlation was observed between alpha and beta sequence abundances in each sample. Per the authors' processing: Decombinator V4 was used to perform V gene, J gene and CDR3 annotation of TCR sequences. TCRs were defined as expanded if a significant change between any two time points was detected under a Poisson model with p below 0.0001. TCR abundances were normalised to the total number of TCRs sequenced per sample and expressed as counts per million. VDJdb, accessed 1 November 2021, was searched for CMV, EBV and SARS-CoV-2 annotated TCRs, with TCRs annotated for multiple antigens excluded. TCRdb's own reprocessing of the public reads used fastp at Q25 and MiXCR and kept productive beta chains. Every entry covers one CDR3 protein and lists the most common genes and DNA from its rows. The V and J calls, along with clone size, are taken from TCRdb and not from the paper's own processing. Counted in this sample were fewer than 85,000 distinct CDR3 sequences; less than 20% of them appeared once. Approximately 2.9% of the sample belongs to the ten largest clones.

Sequencing input: whole blood. The TCR originated in an adult who was a healthcare worker with PCR-confirmed SARS-CoV-2 infection or an uninfected control (not recorded which).

The DNA reads as follows: TGTGCCAGCAGCTTTTCGGGGGATACGCAGTATTTT. Translated, this is CASSFSGDTQYF. The V gene is TRBV5-6 and the J gene is TRBJ2-3, and perhaps TRBD2 as D gene, on 5 matching bases. From a lookup of the germline V gene, CDR1 and CDR2 are SGHDT and YYEEEE. V and J lose 2 bases and 6 bases, and a span of 7 bases separates them. There are 12 amino acids in the CDR3, from cysteine to phenylalanine inclusive. The retained sequence is limited to the CDR3, 36 bases, with the frame set at the first base.